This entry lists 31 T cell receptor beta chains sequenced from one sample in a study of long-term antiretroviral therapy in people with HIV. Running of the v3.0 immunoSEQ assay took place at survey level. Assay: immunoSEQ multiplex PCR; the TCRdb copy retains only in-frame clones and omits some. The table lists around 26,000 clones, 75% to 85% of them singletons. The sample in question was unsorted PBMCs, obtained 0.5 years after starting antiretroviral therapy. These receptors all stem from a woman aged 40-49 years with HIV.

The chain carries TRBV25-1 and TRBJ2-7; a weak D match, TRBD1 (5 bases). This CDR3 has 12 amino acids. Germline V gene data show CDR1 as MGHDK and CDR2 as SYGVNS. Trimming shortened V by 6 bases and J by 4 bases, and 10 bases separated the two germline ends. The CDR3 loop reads CASSPQAYEQYF. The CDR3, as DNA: TGTGCCAGCAGCCCACAGGCGTACGAGCAGTACTTC.

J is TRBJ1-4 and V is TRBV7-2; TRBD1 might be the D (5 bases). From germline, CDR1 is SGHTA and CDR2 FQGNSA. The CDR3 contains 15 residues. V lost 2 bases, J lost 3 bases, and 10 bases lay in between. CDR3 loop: CASSLQGGPNEKLFF. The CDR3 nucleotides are TGTGCCAGCAGCTTACAGGGTGGTCCTAATGAAAAACTGTTTTTT.

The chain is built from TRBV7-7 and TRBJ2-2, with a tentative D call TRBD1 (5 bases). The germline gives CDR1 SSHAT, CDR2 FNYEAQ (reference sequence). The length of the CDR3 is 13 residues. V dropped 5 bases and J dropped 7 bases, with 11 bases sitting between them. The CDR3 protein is CASSPRGSGELFF. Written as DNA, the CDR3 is TGTGCCAGCAGCCCTAGGGGAAGCGGGGAGCTGTTTTTT.

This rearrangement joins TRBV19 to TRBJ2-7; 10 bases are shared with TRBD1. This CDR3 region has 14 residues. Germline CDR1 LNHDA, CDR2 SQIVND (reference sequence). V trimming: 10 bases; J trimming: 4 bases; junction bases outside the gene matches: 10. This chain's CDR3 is CATTQTGGSYEQYF. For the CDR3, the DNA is TGTGCCACCACCCAGACAGGGGGCTCTTACGAGCAGTACTTC.

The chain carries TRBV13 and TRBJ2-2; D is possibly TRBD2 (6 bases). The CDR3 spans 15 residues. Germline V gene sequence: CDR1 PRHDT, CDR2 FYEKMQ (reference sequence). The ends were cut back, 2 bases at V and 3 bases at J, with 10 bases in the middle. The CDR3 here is CASSLPGTYTGELFF. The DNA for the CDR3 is TGTGCCAGCAGCTTACCAGGGACTTACACCGGGGAGCTGTTTTTT.

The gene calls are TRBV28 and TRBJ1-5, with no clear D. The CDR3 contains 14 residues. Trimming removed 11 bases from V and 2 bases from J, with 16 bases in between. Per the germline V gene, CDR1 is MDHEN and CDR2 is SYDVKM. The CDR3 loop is CASCEARGNQPQHF. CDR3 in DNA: TGTGCCTCCTGTGAGGCGAGGGGCAATCAGCCCCAGCATTTT.

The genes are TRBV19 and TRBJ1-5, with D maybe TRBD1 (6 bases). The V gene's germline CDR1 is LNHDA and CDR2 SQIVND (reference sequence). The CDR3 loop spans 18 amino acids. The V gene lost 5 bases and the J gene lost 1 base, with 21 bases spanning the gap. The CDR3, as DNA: TGTGCCAGTAGTTCTGGCGGGGGGCTATGGGGGAGCAATCAGCCCCAGCATTTT. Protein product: CASSSGGGLWGSNQPQHF. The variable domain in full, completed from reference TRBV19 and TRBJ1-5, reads DGGITQSPKYLFRKEGQNVTLSCEQNLNHDAMYWYRQDPGQGLRLIYYSQIVNDFQKGDIAEGYSVSREKKESFPLTVTSAQKNPTAFYLCASSSGGGLWGSNQPQHFGDGTRLSIL.

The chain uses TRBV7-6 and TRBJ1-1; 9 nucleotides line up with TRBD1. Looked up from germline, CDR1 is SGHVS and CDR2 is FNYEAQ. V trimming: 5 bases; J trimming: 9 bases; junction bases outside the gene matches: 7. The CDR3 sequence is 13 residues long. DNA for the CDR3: TGTGCCAGCAGCCCCGGGGGGACAGGGAAAGCTTTCTTT. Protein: CASSPGGTGKAFF.

CDR3: CASSSYRQGTNYEQYF. As DNA, the CDR3 is TGTGCCAGCAGTTCATATCGACAGGGGACAAATTACGAGCAGTACTTC. The rearrangement joins TRBV27 to TRBJ2-7, with 8 bases that match TRBD1. V lost 4 bases, J lost 4 bases, and 12 bases stayed unmatched. This CDR3 spans 16 amino acids. Germline values: CDR1 MNHEY, CDR2 SMNVEV (reference sequence).

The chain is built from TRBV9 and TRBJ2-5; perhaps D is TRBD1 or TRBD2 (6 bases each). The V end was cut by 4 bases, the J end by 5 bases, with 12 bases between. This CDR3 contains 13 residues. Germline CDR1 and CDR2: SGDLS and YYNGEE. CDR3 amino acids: CASSRGGKETQYF. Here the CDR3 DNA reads TGTGCCAGCAGCAGAGGGGGGAAGGAGACCCAGTACTTC. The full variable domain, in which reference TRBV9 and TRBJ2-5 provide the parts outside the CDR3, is DSGVTQTPKHLITATGQRVTLRCSPRSGDLSVYWYQQSLDQGLQFLIQYYNGEERAKGNILERFSAQQFPDLHSELNLSSLELGDSALYFCASSRGGKETQYFGPGTRLLVL.

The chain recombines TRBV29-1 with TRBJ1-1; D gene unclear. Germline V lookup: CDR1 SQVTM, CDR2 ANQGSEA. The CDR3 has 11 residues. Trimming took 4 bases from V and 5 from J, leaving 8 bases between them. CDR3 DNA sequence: TGCAGCGTTGCGAGAGAAACTGAAGCTTTCTTT. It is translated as CSVARETEAFF.

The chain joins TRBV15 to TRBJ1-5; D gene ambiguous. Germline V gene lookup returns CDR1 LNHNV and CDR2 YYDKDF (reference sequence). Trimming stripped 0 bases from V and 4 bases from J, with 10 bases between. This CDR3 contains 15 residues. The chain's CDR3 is CATSRDPGANQPQHF. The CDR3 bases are TGTGCCACCAGCAGAGATCCGGGAGCGAATCAGCCCCAGCATTTT. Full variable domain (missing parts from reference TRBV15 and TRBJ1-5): DAMVIQNPRYQVTQFGKPVTLSCSQTLNHNVMYWYQQKSSQAPKLLFHYYDKDFNNEADTPDNFQSRRPNTSFCFLDIRSPGLGDTAMYLCATSRDPGANQPQHFGDGTRLSIL.

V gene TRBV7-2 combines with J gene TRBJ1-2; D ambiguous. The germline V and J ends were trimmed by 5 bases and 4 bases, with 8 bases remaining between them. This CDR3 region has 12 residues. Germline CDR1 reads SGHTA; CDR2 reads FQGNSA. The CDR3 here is CASSRDSYGYTF. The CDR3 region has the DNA TGTGCCAGCAGCCGAGACTCCTATGGCTACACCTTC.

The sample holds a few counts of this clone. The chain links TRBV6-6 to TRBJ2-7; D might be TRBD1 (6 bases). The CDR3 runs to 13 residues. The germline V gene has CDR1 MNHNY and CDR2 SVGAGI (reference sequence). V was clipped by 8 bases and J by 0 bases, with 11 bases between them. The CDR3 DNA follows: TGTGCCAGCCAGACAGGCAGCTCCTACGAGCAGTACTTC. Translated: CASQTGSSYEQYF.

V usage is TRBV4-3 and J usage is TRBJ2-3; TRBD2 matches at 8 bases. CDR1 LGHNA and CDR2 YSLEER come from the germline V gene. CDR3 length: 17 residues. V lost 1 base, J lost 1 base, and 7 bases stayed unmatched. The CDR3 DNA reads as TGCGCCAGCAGCCAAGGAACCGGAGCGGGGGGCACAGATACGCAGTATTTT. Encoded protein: CASSQGTGAGGTDTQYF.

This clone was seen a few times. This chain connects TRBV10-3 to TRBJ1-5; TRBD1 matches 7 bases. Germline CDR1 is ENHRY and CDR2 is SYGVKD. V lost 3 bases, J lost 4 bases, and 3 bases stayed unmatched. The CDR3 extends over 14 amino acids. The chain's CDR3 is CAISDGQVNQPQHF. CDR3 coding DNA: TGTGCCATCAGTGACGGACAGGTGAATCAGCCCCAGCATTTT.

The chain's CDR3 is CASSHGKNTEAFF. Here the CDR3 DNA reads TGTGCCAGCAGCCACGGGAAGAACACTGAAGCTTTCTTT. The rearrangement joins TRBV7-9 to TRBJ1-1; D gene unclear. V gave up 5 bases and J gave up 1 base, with 8 bases separating them. The CDR3 runs 13 residues. CDR1 and CDR2 (germline): SEHNR, FQNEAQ (reference sequence). The complete variable domain, with remaining parts taken from reference TRBV7-9 and TRBJ1-1, reads DTGVSQNPRHKITKRGQNVTFRCDPISEHNRLYWYRQTLGQGPEFLTYFQNEAQLEKSRLLSDRFSAERPKGSFSTLEIQRTEQGDSAMYLCASSHGKNTEAFFGQGTRLTVV.

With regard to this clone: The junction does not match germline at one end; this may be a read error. The CDR3 DNA reads as TGTGCCAGCAGCCTAGCGGGGGGACAAAATTCATACAATGAGCAGTTCTTC. Protein sequence: CASSLAGGQNSYNEQFF. The chain carries TRBV7-9 and TRBJ2-1; 11 bases fit TRBD2. Germline V gene data show CDR1 as SEHNR and CDR2 as FQNEAQ (reference sequence). The CDR3 covers 17 residues.

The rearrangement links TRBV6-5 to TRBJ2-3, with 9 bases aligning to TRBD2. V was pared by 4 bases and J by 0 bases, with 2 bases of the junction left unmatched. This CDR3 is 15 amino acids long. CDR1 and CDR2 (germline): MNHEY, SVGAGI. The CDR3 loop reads CASSSLAGSTDTQYF. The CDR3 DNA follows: TGTGCCAGCAGTTCCCTAGCGGGGAGCACAGATACGCAGTATTTT.

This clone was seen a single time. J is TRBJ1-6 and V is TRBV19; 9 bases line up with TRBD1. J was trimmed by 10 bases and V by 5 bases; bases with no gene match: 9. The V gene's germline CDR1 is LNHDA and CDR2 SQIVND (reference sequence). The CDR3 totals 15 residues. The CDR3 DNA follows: TGTGCCAGTAGTTTTACAGGGGGCGTAGGATCACCCCTCCACTTT. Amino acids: CASSFTGGVGSPLHF.

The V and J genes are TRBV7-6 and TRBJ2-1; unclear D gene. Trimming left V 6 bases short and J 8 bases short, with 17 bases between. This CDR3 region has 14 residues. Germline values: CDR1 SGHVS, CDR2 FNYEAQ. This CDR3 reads CASRSNTHSDEQFF. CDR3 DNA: TGTGCCAGCAGGTCCAATACCCACAGCGATGAGCAGTTCTTC.

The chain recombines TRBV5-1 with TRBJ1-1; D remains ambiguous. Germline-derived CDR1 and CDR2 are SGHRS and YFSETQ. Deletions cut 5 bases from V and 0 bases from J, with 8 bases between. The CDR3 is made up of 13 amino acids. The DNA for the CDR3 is TGCGCCAGCAGGCCGACATTGAACACTGAAGCTTTCTTT. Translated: CASRPTLNTEAFF.

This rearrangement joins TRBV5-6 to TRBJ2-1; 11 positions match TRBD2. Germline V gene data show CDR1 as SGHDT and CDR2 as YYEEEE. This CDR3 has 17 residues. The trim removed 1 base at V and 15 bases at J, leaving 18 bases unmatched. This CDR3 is CASSLLWSGTSGKGTFF. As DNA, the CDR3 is TGTGCCAGCAGCTTGTTATGGAGTGGGACTAGCGGAAAGGGTACGTTCTTC.

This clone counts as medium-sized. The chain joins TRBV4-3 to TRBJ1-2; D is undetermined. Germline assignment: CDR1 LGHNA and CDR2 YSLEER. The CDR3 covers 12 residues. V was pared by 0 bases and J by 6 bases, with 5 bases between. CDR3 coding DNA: TGCGCCAGCAGCCAAGAGAGGGATGGCTACACCTTC. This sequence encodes CASSQERDGYTF.

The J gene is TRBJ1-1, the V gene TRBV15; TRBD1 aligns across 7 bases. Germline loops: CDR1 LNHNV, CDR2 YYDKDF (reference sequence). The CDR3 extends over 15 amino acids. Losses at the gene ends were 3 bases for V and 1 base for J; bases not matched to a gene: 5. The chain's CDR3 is CATSRGDRSNTEAFF. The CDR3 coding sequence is TGTGCCACCAGCAGGGGGGACAGATCGAACACTGAAGCTTTCTTT.

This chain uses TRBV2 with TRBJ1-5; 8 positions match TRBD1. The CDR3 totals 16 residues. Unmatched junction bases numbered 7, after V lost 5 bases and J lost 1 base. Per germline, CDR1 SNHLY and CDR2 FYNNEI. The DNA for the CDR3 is TGTGCCAGCAGTCGGACCGGACAGGGAAGCAATCAGCCCCAGCATTTT. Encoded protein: CASSRTGQGSNQPQHF.

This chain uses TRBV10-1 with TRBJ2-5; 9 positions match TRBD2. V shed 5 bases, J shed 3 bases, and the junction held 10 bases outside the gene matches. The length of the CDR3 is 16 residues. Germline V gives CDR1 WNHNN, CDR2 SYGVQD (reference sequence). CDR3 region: CASSTHGASGEETQYF. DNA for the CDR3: TGCGCCAGCAGTACGCACGGGGCTAGCGGGGAAGAGACCCAGTACTTC.

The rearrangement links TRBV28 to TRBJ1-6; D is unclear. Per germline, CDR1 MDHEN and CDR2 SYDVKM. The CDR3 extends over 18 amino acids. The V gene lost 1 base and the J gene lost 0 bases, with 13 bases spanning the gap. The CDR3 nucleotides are TGTGCCAGCAGTTTATCGCTGGGGTTGGGCTCCTATAATTCACCCCTCCACTTT. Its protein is CASSLSLGLGSYNSPLHF.

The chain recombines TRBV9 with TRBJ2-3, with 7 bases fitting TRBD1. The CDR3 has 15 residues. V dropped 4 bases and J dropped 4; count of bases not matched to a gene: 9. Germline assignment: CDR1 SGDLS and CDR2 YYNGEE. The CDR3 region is CASSLEGAPPDTQYF. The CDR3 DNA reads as TGTGCCAGCAGCCTCGAGGGGGCCCCCCCAGATACGCAGTATTTT.

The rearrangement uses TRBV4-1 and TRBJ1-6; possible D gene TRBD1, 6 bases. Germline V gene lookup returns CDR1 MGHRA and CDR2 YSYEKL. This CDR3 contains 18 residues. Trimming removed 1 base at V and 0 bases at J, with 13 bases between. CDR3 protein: CASSQVGGGVSYNSPLHF. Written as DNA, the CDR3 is TGCGCCAGCAGCCAAGTTGGAGGGGGGGTCTCCTATAATTCACCCCTCCACTTT.

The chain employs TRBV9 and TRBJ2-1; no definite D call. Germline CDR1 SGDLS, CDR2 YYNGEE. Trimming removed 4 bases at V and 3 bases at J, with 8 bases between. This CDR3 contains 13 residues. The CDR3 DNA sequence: TGTGCCAGCAGCCCCCGATACTACAATGAGCAGTTCTTC. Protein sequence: CASSPRYYNEQFF.